The 6 T cell receptor beta chains in this list originate from one sample, sequenced in a study of CD8 T cells in ankylosing spondylitis. One entry per CDR3 protein, called by TCRdb with MiXCR from the 5' RACE reads. This sample has fewer than 350,000 distinct CDR3 sequences, with 9.5% to 13% found just once. The sequencing input was blood, either unsorted or a sorted T cell fraction (not recorded which). The receptors shown here come from a female donor with ankylosing spondylitis or in good health (not recorded which).

This clonotype appeared a few times. The rearrangement uses TRBV20-1 and TRBJ2-6, with D uncertain. V lost 5 bases to trimming and J lost 4 bases, with 12 bases between them. The CDR3 has 14 amino acids. CDR1 is DFQATT, CDR2 SNEGSKA, per germline (reference sequence). Written as DNA, the CDR3 is TGCAGTGCTCAGTCCCAAGGCGGGGCCAACGTCCTGACTTTC. Translation gives CSAQSQGGANVLTF.

The J gene is TRBJ1-1, the V gene TRBV2; the D gene is possibly TRBD1 (6 bases). CDR1 and CDR2 from the germline V gene are SNHLY and FYNNEI. This CDR3 comprises 14 residues. Trimming took 4 bases from V and 3 from J, leaving 12 bases between them. CDR3 coding DNA: TGTGCCAGCAGTGTGGGGGGCCAGCACACTGAAGCTTTCTTT. The encoded protein is CASSVGGQHTEAFF.

Many counts were recorded for this clonotype. The chain couples TRBV6-1 to TRBJ2-1; no clear D gene. The V gene's germline CDR1 is MNHNS and CDR2 SASEGT. V lost 5 bases and J 0 bases, leaving 14 bases between the germline ends. The CDR3 is made up of 16 amino acids. DNA of the CDR3: TGTGCCAGCAGTCCCGTTTCCGCGAGCTCCTACAATGAGCAGTTCTTC. It codes for CASSPVSASSYNEQFF.

The chain combines TRBV5-1 with TRBJ2-3, with TRBD2 matching 15 bases. The junction had 4 bases not matched to a gene; V was cut back by 3 bases and J by 2 bases. Germline V CDR1 and CDR2: SGHRS, YFSETQ. The CDR3 contains 17 residues. The CDR3 loop reads CASSSGLAGGSTDTQYF. The CDR3 DNA reads TGCGCCAGCAGCTCAGGACTAGCGGGGGGGTCCACAGATACGCAGTATTTT. The entire variable domain, with the rest obtained from reference TRBV5-1 and TRBJ2-3, is as follows: KAGVTQTPRYLIKTRGQQVTLSCSPISGHRSVSWYQQTPGQGLQFLFEYFSETQRNKGNFPGRFSGRQFSNSRSEMNVSTLELGDSALYLCASSSGLAGGSTDTQYFGPGTRLTVL.

In its sample, this clonotype was seen many times. The V and J genes are TRBV7-9 and TRBJ2-7; 10 positions agree with TRBD1. The CDR3 has 14 residues. Per germline, CDR1 SEHNR and CDR2 FQNEAQ (reference sequence). With V trimmed by 5 bases and J by 5 bases, 6 bases remained unmatched. CDR3 sequence reads: CASSPRDRGHEQYF. The CDR3 DNA sequence: TGTGCCAGCAGCCCACGGGACAGGGGCCACGAGCAGTACTTC.

This clonotype was counted at least ten times. This chain joins TRBV20-1 and TRBJ2-5; D gene uncertain. Germline lookup yields CDR1 DFQATT and CDR2 SNEGSKA (reference sequence). This CDR3 comprises 13 residues. V lost 2 bases and J 5 bases, leaving 12 bases between the germline ends. The CDR3 loop is CSARTDSHETQYF. In nucleotides, the CDR3 is TGCAGTGCTAGAACAGATTCTCATGAGACCCAGTACTTC.